This entry features one T cell receptor beta chain sequence. Its antigen has not been determined. Per sample, around 230 ng of peripheral blood genomic DNA, around 40,000 genome equivalents, was used for TRB amplification. The data belong to a study of T cell clusters in autoimmune cytopenias (dated 2019 in TCRdb). Context from the whole study: Of the approximately 39 healthy donor controls, approximately 22 were female, and the group had a mean age of 56 years and a median age of around 60 years. Per sample, TRB sequencing gave a median depth of approximately 52,000 reads and a median of about 2,300 distinct TRB clonotypes. In autoimmune cytopenia patients, peripheral blood TRB and IGH repertoires were sequenced during active disease and over treatment follow-up, together with healthy, CLL and autoimmune hepatitis controls. The goal of the study was to determine whether autoimmune cytopenia patients have a disease-specific immune repertoire signature that could serve as a blood-based biomarker. Controls were under 30 age-matched healthy donors for primary cytopenia and about 14 age-matched CLL patients for secondary cytopenia. Autoimmune hepatitis repertoires were compared against about two dozen age- and sex-matched healthy donors.

The investigation overall reported the following: GLIPH suggested that primary autoimmune cytopenia patients lacked physiological T cell clusters: 51 clusters were exclusive to healthy donors versus some 16 exclusive to patients. The T cell clusters were defined in silico only, and their functional role remained to be validated experimentally. Shifts in the TRB repertoire, including less even repertoires in secondary cytopenia and CLL, were mostly a reflection of lymphoma bias and not of autoimmunity. Compared with active autoimmune hepatitis patients, healthy donors had almost three times as many exclusive TRB clusters, a finding consistent with an autoimmunity-wide signature. In the comparison of secondary cytopenia with CLL, the cluster-lack signature was not observed, apparently because the dominant lymphoma-associated repertoire masked the signature.

There are 17 amino acids in the CDR3, from cysteine to phenylalanine inclusive. No DNA was logged. From the germline V gene (reference sequence), CDR1 is SGHKS and CDR2 is YYEKEE. To amplify TRB rearrangements, a touch-down multiplex PCR protocol was run with the TRB-A and TRB-B primer pools combined in a single tube. Illumina adapters and sample indices were attached to the amplicons through two consecutive PCR reactions using Phusion HS II polymerase. The amplicons were gel-purified using the NucleoSpin Gel and PCR Clean-up kit, after which quantification was performed by Qubit and quality was checked on an Agilent 2100 Bioanalyzer. Sequencing of the libraries was done on an Illumina MiSeq with 600-cycle, single-indexed, paired-end runs. In the original analysis: MiXCR version 2.1.12 with the default MiXCR reference library was used to align and assemble TRB reads. A clone was defined by each unique CDR3 nucleotide sequence, and the analysis included only productive sequences supported by at least two reads. Repertoire diversity was assessed with alpha-parameterized diversity profiles (alpha 0 to 5), including the Shannon (alpha 1) and Simpson (alpha 2) indices, which were computed with an R script. The tcR package was used to compute combinatorial TRB VJ usage, which was then compared between cohorts by principal component analysis with ade4. GLIPH clustering of TCRbeta CDR3s was carried out on cohort pairs matched by age and read depth, and cluster frequencies were compared by Wilcoxon test. Based on TCRdb reprocessing of the reads, there is one entry per CDR3 protein sequence, and DNA is missing. Clone size and V and J calls follow TCRdb, not the original study. Per the sample table, the count is about 7,200 distinct CDR3 sequences. The biggest ten clones account for under 5% of the sample.

In addition, the sample was reused for a study of T cell repertoires in aging, cancer and after chemotherapy. Taken from the second paper: Donors were distributed across six age groups ranging from 30 or younger to 70 or older, with at least three individuals included per group. Healthy donor control TCR repertoires were recorded over several months to years and showed clear clonal overlap across re-sampling. The full dataset contained approximately 9.6 million TCR reads. Significantly lower blood TCR diversity and higher clonality were observed in untreated patients with hematological or solid cancers than in age-matched healthy donors. In healthy donors, the decline in TCR diversity with age was mainly explained by loss of richness, whereas in cancer patients loss of evenness was also found to contribute. In both cancer cohorts, median generation probability rose over the chemotherapy interval, which suggests that the repertoire was reconstituted through rebound thymic output. It was noted by the authors that conclusions about immunological memory after chemotherapy cannot be drawn from the repertoire data. To look at immunoaging and at how T cells reconstitute after chemotherapy, the study profiled TCR beta repertoires in peripheral blood from both healthy donors and cancer patients. Alongside around 97 healthy donors serving as a reference group, the cohort included some 220 cancer patients, of whom some 94 had hematological cancers and about 130 had solid cancers. MiXCR versions 2.12 and 3.0.5 were used to process TRB sequences. The repertoire metrics were Shannon diversity, evenness, clonality (calculated as one minus evenness), and diversity profiles parameterized by alpha from 0 to 5. The IGoR algorithm was used to compute generation probabilities of clones in paired pre- and post-chemotherapy samples.

Recombination connected TRBV5-5 to TRBJ1-5. The receptor was isolated from a human donor in good health. The sample taken for sequencing was peripheral blood. The CDR3 protein is CASSLVLADDRRQPQHF.